The 25 T cell receptor beta chains below come from one sample, sequenced in a study of response to subunit inactivated influenza vaccine. One entry per CDR3 protein results from TCRdb running MiXCR on the RT-PCR reads. This table holds approximately 200,000 distinct CDR3 sequences, around an eighth found once. Sample: CD8+ T cells sorted from PBMCs, taken roughly 5 days after vaccination. The source of these receptors is a man over 45 who received an inactivated influenza vaccine.

This clonotype came up a few times. V gene TRBV15 combines with J gene TRBJ2-5; D is unresolved. Per germline, CDR1 LNHNV and CDR2 YYDKDF (reference sequence). The CDR3 consists of 13 residues. V was pared by 3 bases and J by 4 bases, with 9 bases between. CDR3 DNA sequence: TGTGCCACCAGCAGTCGGTTGAGAGAGACCCAGTACTTC. Amino acids: CATSSRLRETQYF. Filled out from reference TRBV15 and TRBJ2-5, the complete variable domain reads DAMVIQNPRYQVTQFGKPVTLSCSQTLNHNVMYWYQQKSSQAPKLLFHYYDKDFNNEADTPDNFQSRRPNTSFCFLDIRSPGLGDTAMYLCATSSRLRETQYFGPGTRLLVL.

This clonotype has more than one count but fewer than ten. The V call is TRBV2, the J call TRBJ2-3; 11 positions agree with TRBD1. The V segment lost 8 bases and the J segment 4 bases; nucleotides outside the gene matches: 14. Germline assignment: CDR1 SNHLY and CDR2 FYNNEI. This CDR3 comprises 17 residues. In DNA form, the CDR3 reads TGTGCCAGCGTCGAGGTACCAGGGACAGGGGGGCCAGATACGCAGTATTTT. This sequence encodes CASVEVPGTGGPDTQYF.

This clonotype was recorded at least ten times. This chain uses TRBV28 with TRBJ2-1; 7 positions agree with TRBD2. V was clipped by 5 bases and J by 1 base; unmatched bases: 5. The CDR3 loop spans 15 amino acids. The germline gives CDR1 MDHEN, CDR2 SYDVKM. In nucleotides, the CDR3 is TGTGCCAGCAGTCCCGGACTAGGATCCTACAATGAGCAGTTCTTC. Translating gives CASSPGLGSYNEQFF.

About this clonotype: An end of the junction does not agree with germline; a read error may underlie this. V usage is TRBV12-3 or TRBV12-4 and J usage is TRBJ2-4; 10 bases match TRBD2. The length of the CDR3 is 18 residues. The CDR3, as DNA: TGTGCCCGCAGTTTTGACCTAGCGGGAGTTCTGGCCAAAAACATTCAGTACTTC. This encodes CARSFDLAGVLAKNIQYF.

By sample fraction, this clonotype is medium-sized. The chain links TRBV29-1 to TRBJ2-3, with TRBD2 matching over 8 bases. The CDR3 runs 18 residues. V lost 2 bases to trimming and J lost 0 bases; unmatched junction nucleotides: 13. Germline V gives CDR1 SQVTM, CDR2 ANQGSEA. CDR3 coding DNA: TGCAGCGTTGAATTCCTATCGGCAACGGGAGGGAGCACAGATACGCAGTATTTT. Translated, it gives CSVEFLSATGGSTDTQYF.

The chain couples TRBV7-8 to TRBJ2-2; TRBD1 is a possible D gene (5 bases). Germline lookup yields CDR1 SGHVS and CDR2 FQNEAQ. The CDR3 contains 14 residues. Trimming removed 4 bases from V and 6 bases from J, with 12 bases in between. CDR3 loop: CASSSRRAAGELFF. In DNA, the CDR3 is TGTGCCAGCAGCTCCCGCAGGGCTGCCGGGGAGCTGTTTTTT. Looking up the rest from reference TRBV7-8 and TRBJ2-2 gives the full variable domain: GAGVSQSPRYKVAKRGQDVALRCDPISGHVSLFWYQQALGQGPEFLTYFQNEAQLDKSGLPSDRFFAERPEGSVSTLKIQRTQQEDSAVYLCASSSRRAAGELFFGEGSRLTVL.

This clonotype was counted only a few times. The V gene is TRBV4-3, the J gene TRBJ1-4; D is unclear. V gave up 0 bases and J gave up 3 bases, with 11 bases separating them. The CDR3 runs 16 residues. CDR1 LGHNA and CDR2 YSLEER come from the germline V gene. The CDR3 DNA is TGCGCCAGCAGCCAAGATGTGGCGGGGTCTAATGAAAAACTGTTTTTT. This gives the protein CASSQDVAGSNEKLFF.

The rearrangement uses TRBV5-5 and TRBJ2-5, with 7 positions matching TRBD1. Germline CDR1 reads SGHKS; CDR2 reads YYEKEE (reference sequence). The CDR3 is 14 residues long. The V and J ends lost 3 bases and 5 bases, in that order; junction bases with no gene match: 7. The CDR3 sequence is CASSWDRKEETQYF. The CDR3 nucleotides are TGTGCCAGCAGCTGGGACAGAAAGGAGGAGACCCAGTACTTC.

This clonotype was counted only a few times. The J gene is TRBJ2-2, the V gene TRBV5-1, with 7 nucleotides matching TRBD1. In germline, CDR1 is SGHRS, CDR2 YFSETQ. The CDR3 consists of 15 residues. J was trimmed by 4 bases and V by 3 bases; bases with no gene match: 6. The CDR3 DNA reads TGCGCCAGCAGCTACCGACAGGGTCTCACCGGGGAGCTGTTTTTT. This sequence encodes CASSYRQGLTGELFF.

The V gene is TRBV5-4, the J gene TRBJ2-2; 9 bases line up with TRBD2. Germline V lookup: CDR1 SGHNT, CDR2 YYREEE (reference sequence). This CDR3 region has 15 residues. J was trimmed by 4 bases and V by 4 bases; bases with no gene match: 5. CDR3 protein: CASSRGLAGTGELFF. The CDR3 DNA is TGTGCCAGCAGCCGGGGACTAGCAGGCACCGGGGAGCTGTTTTTT.

This clonotype was observed a few times. The chain joins TRBV29-1 to TRBJ2-1; 8 positions match TRBD2. This CDR3 is built from 13 residues. The V segment lost 6 bases and the J segment 7 bases; nucleotides outside the gene matches: 8. Germline CDR1 reads SQVTM; CDR2 reads ANQGSEA. This CDR3 is CSVTGLGENEQFF. Written as DNA, the CDR3 is TGCAGCGTAACGGGACTAGGGGAGAATGAGCAGTTCTTC.

The chain carries TRBV30 and TRBJ2-1; D unresolved. The CDR3 consists of 13 residues. Germline assignment: CDR1 GTSNPN and CDR2 SVGIG (reference sequence). With 2 bases removed from V and 3 bases from J, the gap between germline ends came to 8 bases. CDR3 sequence: CAWSLAFYNEQFF. As DNA, the CDR3 is TGTGCCTGGAGTCTCGCTTTCTACAATGAGCAGTTCTTC.

This clonotype has only a few counts. The chain recombines TRBV4-3 with TRBJ1-1; D unclear. CDR3 size: 14 residues. Germline lookup yields CDR1 LGHNA and CDR2 YSLEER. V lost 3 bases and J 0 bases, leaving 8 bases between the germline ends. CDR3 loop: CASSHHVMNTEAFF. CDR3 nucleotide sequence: TGCGCCAGCAGCCACCACGTAATGAACACTGAAGCTTTCTTT.

This clonotype was detected a few times. The CDR3, as DNA: TGCGCCAGCAGCCCCCCCGGGGGGGGGCGGGAGACCCAGTACTTC. Translated, it gives CASSPPGGGRETQYF. The chain has TRBV4-1 and TRBJ2-5, with 8 bases identical to TRBD2. V shed 4 bases, J shed 5 bases, and the junction held 9 bases outside the gene matches. CDR3 length equals 15 residues. Germline CDR1 MGHRA, CDR2 YSYEKL.

This clonotype was counted at least ten times. This chain uses TRBV20-1 with TRBJ2-7, with 11 positions matching TRBD1. In germline, CDR1 is DFQATT, CDR2 SNEGSKA (reference sequence). This CDR3 has 15 amino acids. The junction had 10 bases not matched to a gene; V was cut back by 3 bases and J by 6 bases. The CDR3 reads CSARDRTGGPSEQYF. CDR3 nucleotide sequence: TGCAGTGCTAGGGACCGGACAGGGGGCCCATCCGAGCAGTACTTC.

The V and J genes are TRBV12-3 or TRBV12-4 and TRBJ1-5; D is uncertain. The V end was cut by 4 bases, the J end by 4 bases, with 8 bases between. The length of the CDR3 is 13 residues. CDR3 loop: CASSSTPNQPQHF. In DNA, the CDR3 is TGTGCCAGCAGTTCCACACCTAATCAGCCCCAGCATTTT.

There are a few counts of this clonotype. The J gene is TRBJ1-4, the V gene TRBV20-1; TRBD1 aligns across 8 bases. V trimming: 3 bases; J trimming: 4 bases; junction bases outside the gene matches: 4. The CDR3 spans 14 residues. Per germline, CDR1 DFQATT and CDR2 SNEGSKA (reference sequence). CDR3 loop: CSARETGDNEKLFF. The CDR3, as DNA: TGCAGTGCTAGGGAGACAGGGGATAATGAAAAACTGTTTTTT.

The chain carries TRBV5-6 and TRBJ2-4; D not certain. The CDR3 covers 17 residues. Germline CDR1 is SGHDT and CDR2 is YYEEEE. Trimming took 0 bases from V and 0 from J, leaving 13 bases between them. CDR3 sequence reads: CASSLAGGTLAKNIQYF. CDR3 nucleotides: TGTGCCAGCAGCTTGGCCGGCGGAACCCTAGCCAAAAACATTCAGTACTTC.

This clonotype was detected only a few times. CDR3 region: CASQQVSGRANEQYF. In nucleotides, the CDR3 is TGTGCCAGCCAACAAGTTTCCGGGAGGGCCAACGAGCAGTACTTC. V is TRBV2 and J is TRBJ2-7; 8 nucleotides line up with TRBD2. V was clipped by 8 bases and J by 5 bases; unmatched bases: 14. CDR3 length equals 15 residues. Per germline, CDR1 SNHLY and CDR2 FYNNEI. Full variable domain (rest looked up from reference TRBV2 and TRBJ2-7): EPEVTQTPSHQVTQMGQEVILRCVPISNHLYFYWYRQILGQKVEFLVSFYNNEISEKSEIFDDQFSVERPDGSNFTLKIRSTKLEDSAMYFCASQQVSGRANEQYFGPGTRLTVT.

This clonotype has at least ten counts. V gene TRBV7-9 combines with J gene TRBJ2-5; 11 nucleotides line up with TRBD2. J lost 0 bases, V lost 2 bases, and 5 bases had no gene match. CDR1 and CDR2 from the germline V gene are SEHNR and FQNEAQ (reference sequence). This CDR3 has 17 residues. The CDR3 loop reads CASSLWGTSGNQETQYF. The CDR3 bases are TGTGCCAGCAGCTTATGGGGGACTAGCGGCAACCAAGAGACCCAGTACTTC.

This clonotype was seen a few times. V gene TRBV28 combines with J gene TRBJ2-7, with D perhaps TRBD2 (5 bases). Trimming took 5 bases from V and 2 from J, leaving 22 bases between them. Germline V gives CDR1 MDHEN, CDR2 SYDVKM. This CDR3 spans 17 amino acids. The CDR3 reads CASSPRGVGRFAYEQYF. The CDR3 nucleotides read TGTGCCAGCAGTCCCAGAGGAGTGGGGAGATTTGCCTACGAGCAGTACTTC.

The gene calls are TRBV5-5 and TRBJ2-3; 9 nucleotides align to TRBD1. This CDR3 contains 17 residues. Germline lookup yields CDR1 SGHKS and CDR2 YYEKEE (reference sequence). After removal of 1 base from V and 2 bases from J, the junction contained 8 bases not matched to a gene. The CDR3 spells CASSLFMGQGPTDTQYF. The DNA of the CDR3 is TGTGCCAGCAGCTTGTTTATGGGACAGGGTCCCACAGATACGCAGTATTTT.

There are many counts of this clonotype. This chain connects TRBV4-1 to TRBJ2-4; 7 bases agree with TRBD2. Germline V lookup: CDR1 MGHRA, CDR2 YSYEKL. This CDR3 comprises 22 residues. V dropped 0 bases and J dropped 0; count of bases not matched to a gene: 20. CDR3 in amino acids: CASSQDSGLGGRAPLAKNIQYF. The CDR3, as DNA: TGCGCCAGCAGCCAAGATTCAGGCCTCGGGGGGAGGGCCCCTTTAGCCAAAAACATTCAGTACTTC.

This clonotype was observed at least ten times. The gene calls are TRBV12-3 or TRBV12-4 and TRBJ2-7; D not certain. CDR3 size: 12 residues. V dropped 5 bases and J dropped 4 bases, with 9 bases sitting between them. The CDR3 sequence: CASSTVGYEQYF. CDR3 DNA sequence: TGTGCCAGCAGTACGGTTGGTTACGAGCAGTACTTC.

This rearrangement joins TRBV10-3 to TRBJ2-1, with D perhaps given as TRBD1 or TRBD2 (5 bases each). Germline V gene sequence: CDR1 ENHRY, CDR2 SYGVKD. The CDR3 sequence is 15 residues long. V lost 0 bases and J 6 bases, leaving 12 bases between the germline ends. CDR3 loop: CAISESVGLANEQFF. CDR3 DNA sequence: TGTGCCATCAGTGAGTCAGTGGGGCTAGCCAATGAGCAGTTCTTC.